These T cell receptor beta chains were read from a single sample in a study of regulatory T cells in long-lasting Graves disease. TCRdb fed the multiplex PCR reads into MiXCR, producing one record per CDR3 protein. This sample yields 600,000 to 650,000 distinct CDR3 sequences, of which roughly 15% are seen a single time; 15% to 20% belongs to the top ten. These records were also assigned to another study, of T cells in Graves' hyperthyroidism and ophthalmopathy.

This material consisted of peripheral blood mononuclear cells (PBMCs), taken at new diagnosis, from a patient treated with antithyroid drugs. All receptors derive from a woman in her twenties or thirties with Graves disease. Both conserved end residues are part of each CDR3. A D gene is named only where the DNA matches it firmly. The listing skips clone size in some rows; elsewhere it reads once, few, many or a size class.

j_call | v_call | d_call | clone_size | cdr3_aa | cdr3_nt
TRBJ2-1 | TRBV6-1 | TRBD2 | few | CASSTTSGRVEQFF | TGTGCCAGCAGTACTACTAGCGGGAGGGTTGAGCAGTTCTTC
TRBJ2-7 | TRBV29-1 | NA | many | CSATDSDSYEQYF | TGCAGCGCTACTGACTCGGACAGCTACGAGCAGTACTTC
TRBJ1-1 | TRBV12-3/TRBV12-4 | NA | many | CASSLSGRGRGTEAFF | TGTGCCAGCAGTTTGTCCGGCCGGGGCCGAGGTACTGAAGCTTTCTTT
TRBJ2-7 | TRBV20-1 | NA | many | CSAPRRSSYEQYF | TGCAGTGCTCCGCGGAGAAGCTCCTACGAGCAGTACTTC
TRBJ2-7 | TRBV7-8 | NA | many | CASSLVGHGSGYEQYF | TGTGCCAGCAGCTTAGTAGGCCATGGGTCAGGCTACGAGCAGTACTTC
TRBJ2-5 | TRBV20-1 | NA | NA | CSATGQLYPEVGTQYF | TGCAGTGCTACCGGGCAGCTGTATCCGGAGGTCGGGACCCAGTACTTC
TRBJ1-1 | TRBV24-1 | NA | many | CATSPAGRTEAFF | TGTGCCACCAGTCCAGCGGGACGTACTGAAGCTTTCTTT
TRBJ1-2 | TRBV30 | TRBD1 | NA | CAWSFPAGGRYGYTF | TGTGCCTGGAGTTTCCCGGCAGGGGGCCGATATGGCTACACCTTC
TRBJ1-1 | TRBV20-1 | NA | many | CSATKGSGFGTEAFF | TGCAGTGCTACGAAGGGAAGTGGGTTTGGAACTGAAGCTTTCTTT
TRBJ2-1 | TRBV9 | TRBD2 | many | CASSTSERGVWGEQFF | TGTGCCAGCAGCACCTCAGAGCGGGGGGTGTGGGGTGAGCAGTTCTTC
TRBJ1-5 | TRBV6-1 | NA | few | CASSETVTHLNQPQHF | TGTGCCAGCAGTGAGACAGTCACACACCTCAATCAGCCCCAGCATTTT
TRBJ1-6 | TRBV14 | NA | few | CASSQDWTNSPLHF | TGTGCCAGCAGCCAAGACTGGACCAATTCACCCCTCCACTTT
TRBJ1-5 | TRBV28 | NA | many | CASTRLGAGSNQPQHF | TGTGCCAGCACAAGGTTGGGGGCTGGTAGCAATCAGCCCCAGCATTTT
TRBJ1-4 | TRBV28 | TRBD1 | many | CASSPDRVIGGELFF | TGTGCCAGCAGTCCTGACAGGGTAATCGGCGGGGAACTGTTTTTT
TRBJ2-2 | TRBV5-4 | TRBD1 | NA | CASSGKAGGALNTGELFF | TGTGCCAGCAGCGGGAAAGCAGGGGGCGCCTTGAACACCGGGGAGCTGTTTTTT
TRBJ2-5 | TRBV7-8 | NA | many | CASSFVAQETQYF | TGTGCCAGCAGCTTTGTAGCCCAAGAGACCCAGTACTTC
TRBJ2-6 | TRBV7-9 | TRBD1 | few | CASSFHRDRGPGANVLTF | TGTGCCAGCAGCTTTCATCGGGACAGGGGGCCTGGGGCCAACGTCCTGACTTTC
TRBJ1-1 | TRBV20-1 | NA | NA | CSAYSGNTEAFF | TGCAGTGCATATAGCGGGAACACTGAAGCTTTCTTT
TRBJ2-5 | TRBV7-9 | NA | many | CASSRTGPVAQYF | TGTGCCAGCAGCCGCACAGGACCGGTGGCCCAGTACTTC
TRBJ1-1 | TRBV5-1 | NA | few | CASSRSNKDSAIPTEAFF | TGCGCCAGCAGCCGCTCTAATAAGGACAGCGCCATTCCGACTGAAGCTTTCTTT
TRBJ1-2 | TRBV30 | NA | few | CAWSGGVGGYTF | TGTGCCTGGAGCGGAGGGGTGGGGGGCTACACCTTC
TRBJ2-5 | TRBV20-1 | TRBD1 | few | CSAYRGNQETQYF | TGCAGTGCTTACAGGGGAAACCAAGAGACCCAGTACTTC
TRBJ1-1 | TRBV12-3/TRBV12-4 | NA | many | CASSFQRYTEAFF | TGTGCCAGCAGTTTCCAGCGTTACACTGAAGCTTTCTTT
TRBJ1-5 | TRBV6-2/TRBV6-3 | NA | NA | CASSSSSGPQHF | TGTGCCAGCAGTTCATCCTCGGGGCCCCAGCATTTT
TRBJ2-1 | TRBV10-3 | TRBD2 | many | CAISEFGTRNNEQFF | TGTGCCATCAGTGAATTTGGGACTAGGAACAATGAGCAGTTCTTC
TRBJ2-7 | TRBV5-1 | NA | many | CASSLADSTTYEQYF | TGCGCCAGCAGCTTGGCTGACAGTACTACCTACGAGCAGTACTTC
TRBJ1-5 | TRBV28 | NA | many | CASTRGNQPQHF | TGTGCCAGCACGAGGGGCAATCAGCCCCAGCATTTT
TRBJ2-3 | TRBV28 | NA | NA | CAAGGPPYYF | TGTGCCGCCGGGGGGCCTCCCTATTATTTT
TRBJ1-2 | TRBV2 | NA | many | CASRYLGAGEYGYTF | TGTGCCAGCAGGTACCTCGGGGCCGGGGAATATGGCTACACCTTC
TRBJ1-1 | TRBV19 | NA | many | CASKQGMNTEAFF | TGTGCCAGTAAGCAGGGAATGAACACTGAAGCTTTCTTT
TRBJ1-4 | TRBV2 | NA | NA | CASSRTGMGEKLFF | TGTGCCAGCAGTCGAACAGGGATGGGTGAAAAACTGTTTTTT
TRBJ2-2 | TRBV7-2 | NA | many | CASSLRSLRDTGELFF | TGTGCCAGCAGCTTAAGATCTCTCAGGGATACCGGGGAGCTGTTTTTT
TRBJ2-7 | TRBV11-2 | NA | many | CASRSLDGTYEQYF | TGTGCCAGCAGGTCATTGGACGGTACCTACGAGCAGTACTTC
TRBJ2-7 | TRBV28 | NA | many | CASRGAGRSGEQYF | TGTGCCAGCAGGGGGGCGGGGAGATCCGGGGAGCAGTACTTC
TRBJ1-5 | TRBV6-1 | NA | few | CASSDFRQDSNQPQHF | TGTGCCAGCAGTGACTTTAGACAGGATAGCAATCAGCCCCAGCATTTT
TRBJ1-2 | TRBV7-8 | TRBD1 | few | CASSRGTGSYGYTF | TGTGCCAGCAGCCGCGGGACAGGGAGCTATGGCTACACCTTC
TRBJ1-6 | TRBV4-1 | NA | NA | CASSQVGGQPMALHF | TGCGCCAGCAGCCAAGTGGGGGGCCAGCCTATGGCCCTCCACTTT
TRBJ2-5 | TRBV29-1 | NA | many | CSVQRAPMKETQYF | TGCAGCGTCCAAAGGGCCCCGATGAAAGAGACCCAGTACTTC
TRBJ2-1 | TRBV20-1 | NA | many | CSARAGGFNEQFF | TGCAGTGCTAGGGCCGGGGGTTTCAATGAGCAGTTCTTC
TRBJ1-5 | TRBV19 | TRBD1 | few | CASRERDRVWGAGNQPQHF | TGTGCCAGTAGGGAACGGGACAGGGTTTGGGGAGCAGGCAATCAGCCCCAGCATTTT